This T cell receptor (beta chain) is from a study of T cell responses to AZD1222 COVID-19 vaccine. The method was immunoSEQ multiplex PCR; TCRdb's version includes in-frame clones alone and lacks a portion of them. The repertoire includes 150,000 or so clones, 91% of them detected once, and 1.4% sits in the top ten. The sequencing used peripheral blood, collected on day 0 of AZD1222 vaccination. This receptor was obtained from an adult in good health.

CDR3 DNA: TGTGCCAGCAGTTTACCAGGGGGATGGTCACCCCTCCACTTT. This codes for CASSLPGGWSPLHF. The chain couples TRBV28 to TRBJ1-6; 7 bases align to TRBD1. Germline V gives CDR1 MDHEN, CDR2 SYDVKM. CDR3 length: 14 amino acids. With V trimmed by 2 bases and J by 10 bases, 5 bases remained unmatched.